This TCR beta chain was documented in a study of OX40 agonist ivuxolimab in advanced cancers. Study information: Melanoma, hepatocellular carcinoma, head and neck or renal cell cancer occurred in dose-escalation patients. General study points: The antigen specificity of the peripheral T cells (those that were expanded) was not determined.

Comment on this clone: Its antigen is unidentified.

Germline CDR1 MNHEY, CDR2 SVGAGI. CDR3 size: 14 residues. With 9 bases removed from V and 6 bases from J, the gap between germline ends came to 18 bases. TCRdb's copy holds only in-frame clones and misses some; the assay was immunoSEQ multiplex PCR. The top ten clones hold approximately 0.49% of a sample with nearly 110,000 clones, about nine tenths of them seen once. This chain connects TRBV6-5 to TRBJ2-1; D remains ambiguous. This specimen was CD4+ or CD8+ T cells sorted from blood, taken in a trial of the OX40 agonist ivuxolimab. This TCR derives from an adult with an advanced solid tumor such as melanoma, head and neck, liver or kidney cancer. The CDR3 region is CASTDGRTGNEQFF. CDR3 sequence (DNA): TGTGCCAGTACGGACGGCCGGACGGGCAATGAGCAGTTCTTC.